The sequence of this T cell receptor beta chain was determined in a study of OX40 agonist ivuxolimab in advanced cancers. The overall study: Dose-escalation cases comprised hepatocellular carcinoma, melanoma, renal cell or head and neck cancer. Prior therapy, whether anti-PD-1, anti-PD-L1 or anti-CTLA-4, was allowed, and about 39% had some.

This clone came up once. What it recognizes is unknown. In germline, CDR1 is SGHTS, CDR2 YDEGEE. The length of the CDR3 is 16 residues. V was clipped by 2 bases and J by 0 bases, with 15 bases between them. Study findings and constraints: Certain nonresponders likewise exhibited a low normalized T-cell clonal expansion. Blood T cells, both CD4+ and CD8+, expanded clonally by week 6 at 0.1 to 3.0 mg/kg.

This table comes from immunoSEQ multiplex PCR, and its TCRdb copy is limited to in-frame clones, with some not included. This sample has tens of thousands of clones, with 88% found just once. The sequencing used CD4+ or CD8+ T cells sorted from blood, collected in a trial of the OX40 agonist ivuxolimab. This TCR came from an adult with an advanced solid tumor such as melanoma, head and neck, liver or kidney cancer. The chain carries TRBV5-8 and TRBJ2-7; TRBD2 might be the D (5 bases). The CDR3 bases are TGTGCCAGCAGCTTCACCCGGGGTGAAGGCTCCTACGAGCAGTACTTC. As protein: CASSFTRGEGSYEQYF.